This T cell receptor beta chain emerged from a study of Ad26.COV2.S vaccination and SARS-CoV-2 variants (dated by TCRdb to about 2021). Background on the whole study: Donors in the vaccine arm were drawn from COV1001, a phase I-IIa trial of Ad26.COV2.S in healthy adults that was multicentre, randomized, double-blind and placebo-controlled. The TCR-sequenced set comprised approximately 32 samples: some 19 Ad26.COV2.S vaccine recipients, 5 placebo recipients and 8 SARS-CoV-2 convalescent individuals. Trial participants were randomized into five groups of five, in which low-dose or high-dose Ad26.COV2.S was given once or twice, or placebo was given on both occasions. TCRbeta repertoire sequencing served as the tool for gauging how specific and how broad the SARS-CoV-2-reactive T cell receptors were following Ad26.COV2.S vaccination. Throughout the experiments and outcome assessment, investigators stayed blinded to trial group allocation. Dosing of Ad26.COV2.S was intramuscular, at either 5x10^10 or 1x10^11 viral particles, delivered as one shot or as two shots spaced 56 days apart.

The immunoSEQ Assay was used to sequence TCRbeta CDR3 regions. After extraction, genomic DNA underwent amplification by bias-controlled multiplex PCR, followed by high-throughput sequencing. The authors processed their data as follows. To quantify the absolute abundance of each unique TCRbeta CDR3 region, sequences were collapsed and filtered. T cell fraction was estimated by normalizing TCRbeta template counts to usable DNA, with usable DNA measured through amplification of reference genes found in all nucleated cells. Repertoire TCRs were annotated as SARS-CoV-2-specific when V gene, CDR3 amino acid sequence and J gene were exactly matched to a known reactive TCR set. The reference SARS-CoV-2 TCR set was obtained from MIRA and was filtered for enrichment in COVID-19-positive ImmuneCODE repertoires, whereby public or cross-reactive TCRs were removed. Based on the MIRA antigens, annotated TCRs were further analysed at the level of specific ORF or position within ORF. Depth was the summed frequency of annotated unique rearrangements, while breadth was defined as annotated unique rearrangements over total unique productive rearrangements. Group comparisons of TCR breadth used two-sided Wilcoxon rank-sum tests. Drawn from immuneACCESS, this table holds only the in-frame rearrangements with V and J called that TCRdb kept. Clones are partly lost; checked studies trace under half to an unresolved V gene and leave the rest unexplained. V and J calls plus clone size are reproduced from that table; the DNA served to infer D and trimming. Within this sample are approximately 360,000 clones, with about four fifths of them counted one time only. The top ten hold about 7.4% of the sample.

A note on this clone: There is no known antigen for this receptor. Base qualities are not at hand, and no much larger clone is one base apart.

The study at large found these results: Substantial breadth of spike-specific CD8+ and CD4+ T cell responses was reported after vaccination. Compared with placebo recipients, Ad26.COV2.S recipients showed higher spike-specific TCR breadth (P = 0.0014). Comparable non-spike TCR breadth was observed between vaccine and placebo recipients, consistent with only spike being contained in the vaccine. According to the authors, total T cell responses may have been underestimated by the TCR breadth and depth analyses. The study was not powered for comparison of responses between vaccine doses or regimens.

Reading the label with the study, this specimen's treatment or condition is: roughly 19 received Ad26.COV2.S at low or high dose, single or two shots; 5 received placebo; per-sample allocation not given. For vaccine and placebo recipients, repertoires were sequenced using samples collected on day 63 after the first injection. In Cohort 1b, about 27 adults aged 18-55 years were enrolled at a single site in Boston, USA, between 29 July and 7 August 2020. As a vaccine, Ad26.COV2.S was a replication-incompetent adenovirus type 26 vector that expressed a prefusion-stabilized SARS-CoV-2 spike protein derived from the original Wuhan strain. The CDR3, from cysteine to phenylalanine, totals 15 residues. The CDR3 DNA has 45 bases and is translated from base 1. As encoded in the germline V gene, CDR1 is SGHVS while CDR2 is FNYEAQ. The junction shows trimming of 4 bases on V and 3 bases on J, plus 15 bases between the germline ends.

The chain links TRBV7-6 with TRBJ1-1, with TRBD1 perhaps the D gene, on 6 matching bases. The sequencing here drew on peripheral blood, taken in a trial of Ad26.COV2.S vaccine versus placebo. The sequence was collected from a person between 18 and 65 years old who received the Ad26.COV2.S COVID-19 vaccine or a placebo. The CDR3 sequence is CASSSHPGEDTEAFF. The bases are TGTGCCAGCAGCTCCCATCCAGGGGAAGACACTGAAGCTTTCTTT.